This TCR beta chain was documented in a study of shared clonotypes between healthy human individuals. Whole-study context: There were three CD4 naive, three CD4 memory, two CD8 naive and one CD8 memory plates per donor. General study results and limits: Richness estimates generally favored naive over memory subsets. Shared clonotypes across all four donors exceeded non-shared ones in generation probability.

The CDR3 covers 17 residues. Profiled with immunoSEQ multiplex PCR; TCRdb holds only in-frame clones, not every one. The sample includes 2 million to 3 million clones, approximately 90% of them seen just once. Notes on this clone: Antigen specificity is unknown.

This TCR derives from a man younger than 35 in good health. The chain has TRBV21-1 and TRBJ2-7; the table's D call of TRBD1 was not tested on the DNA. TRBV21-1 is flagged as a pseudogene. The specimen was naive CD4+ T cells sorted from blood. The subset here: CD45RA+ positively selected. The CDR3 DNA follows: TGTGCCAGCAGCAAAGCTGGAAGACAGGGTAGCTCCCACGAGCAGTACTTC. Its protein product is CASSKAGRQGSSHEQYF.